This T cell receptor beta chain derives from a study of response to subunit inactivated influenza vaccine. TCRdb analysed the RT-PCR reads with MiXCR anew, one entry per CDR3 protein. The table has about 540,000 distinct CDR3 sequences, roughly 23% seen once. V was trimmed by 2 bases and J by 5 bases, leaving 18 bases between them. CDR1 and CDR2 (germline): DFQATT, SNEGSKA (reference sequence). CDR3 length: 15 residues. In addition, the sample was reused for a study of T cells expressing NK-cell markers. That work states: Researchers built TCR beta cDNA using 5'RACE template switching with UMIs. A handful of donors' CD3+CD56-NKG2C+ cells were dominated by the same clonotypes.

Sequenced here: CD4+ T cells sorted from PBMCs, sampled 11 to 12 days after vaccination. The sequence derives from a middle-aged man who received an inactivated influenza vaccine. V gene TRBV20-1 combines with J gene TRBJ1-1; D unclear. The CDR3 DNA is TGCAGTGCTAGACCTTTTGCGGGCTCCCATACTGAAGCTTTCTTT. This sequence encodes CSARPFAGSHTEAFF.